The 3 T cell receptor beta chains below all came from one sample that was sequenced in a study of patients and donors after allogeneic stem cell transplantation. TCRdb re-analysed the RT-PCR reads in MiXCR, keeping a single row per CDR3 protein. Of roughly 960,000 distinct CDR3 sequences listed, about a sixth are singletons. Sequencing used blood, either unsorted or a sorted T cell fraction (not recorded which). These receptors were obtained from a human donor who was either an allogeneic HSCT recipient or a stem cell or donor lymphocyte infusion donor (not recorded which). It is not recorded whose cells these are; they may come from a transplant donor.

The chain uses TRBV11-3 and TRBJ2-2; D perhaps matches TRBD2 (5 bases). Germline CDR1 and CDR2: SGHNT and YENEEA. V lost 0 bases and J 6 bases, leaving 17 bases between the germline ends. The CDR3 extends over 17 amino acids. In nucleotides, the CDR3 is TGTGCCAGCAGCTTAGATCTTGGAGGTCACCCATCCGGGGAGCTGTTTTTT. Residues: CASSLDLGGHPSGELFF.

V and J are TRBV5-1 and TRBJ2-7; the match to TRBD1 covers 11 bases. In germline, CDR1 is SGHRS, CDR2 YFSETQ. V lost 4 bases, J lost 6 bases, and 12 bases stayed unmatched. The CDR3 is 16 amino acids. The DNA of the CDR3 is TGCGCCAGCAGCCCTTGGGACAGGGGGATGGAGGGCGAGCAGTACTTC. Translated: CASSPWDRGMEGEQYF.

The chain joins TRBV20-1 to TRBJ2-7, with D tentatively TRBD1 (6 bases). CDR1 and CDR2 from the germline V gene are DFQATT and SNEGSKA (reference sequence). The CDR3 has 15 residues. With 0 bases removed from V and 4 bases from J, the gap between germline ends came to 16 bases. The CDR3 is CSAREFDRTNYEQYF. The CDR3 region has the DNA TGCAGTGCTAGAGAATTTGACAGGACCAATTACGAGCAGTACTTC.